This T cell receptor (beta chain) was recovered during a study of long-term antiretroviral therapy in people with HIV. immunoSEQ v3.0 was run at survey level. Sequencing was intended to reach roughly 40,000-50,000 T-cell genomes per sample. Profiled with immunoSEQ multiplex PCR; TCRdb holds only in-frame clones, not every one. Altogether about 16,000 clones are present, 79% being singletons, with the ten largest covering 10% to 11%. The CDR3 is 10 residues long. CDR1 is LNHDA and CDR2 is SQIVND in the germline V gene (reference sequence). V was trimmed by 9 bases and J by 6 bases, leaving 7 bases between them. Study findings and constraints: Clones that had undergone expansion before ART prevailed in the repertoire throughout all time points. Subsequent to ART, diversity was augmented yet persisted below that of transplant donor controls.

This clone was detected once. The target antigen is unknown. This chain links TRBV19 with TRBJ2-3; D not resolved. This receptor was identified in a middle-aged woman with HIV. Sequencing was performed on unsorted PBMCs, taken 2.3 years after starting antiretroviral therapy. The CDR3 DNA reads TGTGCCAGCCTTGGCGATACGCAGTATTTT. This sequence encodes CASLGDTQYF.